This passage covers 18 T cell receptor beta chains from one sample sequenced in a study of blood T cell repertoires in COVID-19. Repertoires were generated with immunoSEQ multiplex PCR, while TCRdb's copy carries only in-frame clones and drops some. The table has approximately 300,000 clones, 80% to 90% seen once. The material sequenced was peripheral blood. All receptors derive from a man aged 18-30 years who had recovered from COVID-19.

In DNA, the CDR3 is TGTGCCATCAGTGAGGGACAGACCAACACTGAAGCTTTCTTT. This translates into CAISEGQTNTEAFF. The chain employs TRBV10-3 and TRBJ1-1; D is possibly TRBD1 (6 bases). The CDR3 covers 14 residues. Trimming removed 2 bases at V and 2 bases at J, with 9 bases between. The germline gives CDR1 ENHRY, CDR2 SYGVKD.

The chain's CDR3 is CASSLIGVEGDTQYF. The CDR3 DNA is TGTGCCAGCAGCTTGATTGGTGTAGAGGGAGATACGCAGTATTTT. The gene calls are TRBV5-6 and TRBJ2-3; D is perhaps TRBD2 (5 bases). Germline V gene data show CDR1 as SGHDT and CDR2 as YYEEEE. Trimming shortened V by 1 base and J by 5 bases, and 14 bases separated the two germline ends. The CDR3 loop spans 15 amino acids. Full variable domain (missing parts from reference TRBV5-6 and TRBJ2-3): DAGVTQSPTHLIKTRGQQVTLRCSPKSGHDTVSWYQQALGQGPQFIFQYYEEEERQRGNFPDRFSGHQFPNYSSELNVNALLLGDSALYLCASSLIGVEGDTQYFGPGTRLTVL.

The chain employs TRBV7-8 and TRBJ1-1; possibly TRBD1 for D (6 bases). The germline V gene encodes CDR1 SGHVS and CDR2 FQNEAQ. Trimming removed 0 bases at V and 0 bases at J, with 17 bases between. This CDR3 comprises 18 residues. For the CDR3, the DNA is TGTGCCAGCAGCTTAGCGGCGGGGGGCGCCTGGGTGAACACTGAAGCTTTCTTT. It is translated as CASSLAAGGAWVNTEAFF.

This chain links TRBV11-3 with TRBJ2-2, with D unclear. This CDR3 is 14 amino acids long. Per germline, CDR1 SGHNT and CDR2 YENEEA. V lost 0 bases and J lost 7, with 9 bases in between. CDR3 sequence (DNA): TGTGCCAGCAGCTTAGATTCCAGTAACGGGGAGCTGTTTTTT. Translation gives CASSLDSSNGELFF.

V is TRBV18 and J is TRBJ1-4; perhaps TRBD1 as D (6 bases). This CDR3 has 14 amino acids. Germline values: CDR1 KGHSH, CDR2 LQKENI. V was clipped by 4 bases and J by 0 bases, with 6 bases between them. CDR3 region: CASSRTATNEKLFF. In DNA, the CDR3 is TGTGCCAGCTCACGGACAGCAACTAATGAAAAACTGTTTTTT.

The chain couples TRBV9 to TRBJ2-3; TRBD2 matches at 10 bases. Unmatched junction bases numbered 1, after V lost 0 bases and J lost 3 bases. This CDR3 spans 15 amino acids. Germline CDR1 is SGDLS and CDR2 is YYNGEE. CDR3 sequence: CASSVGTSGTDTQYF. For the CDR3, the DNA is TGTGCCAGCAGCGTAGGGACTAGCGGTACAGATACGCAGTATTTT.

The chain employs TRBV7-2 and TRBJ1-2, with 9 bases identical to TRBD1. The ends lost 4 bases at V and 2 bases at J; junction bases unmatched: 17. The CDR3 has 19 residues. Germline CDR1 reads SGHTA; CDR2 reads FQGNSA. The CDR3 region has the DNA TGTGCCAGCAGCTCCTACCCCGAATGGACAGGGGTCGTCAACTATGGCTACACCTTC. Translating it yields CASSSYPEWTGVVNYGYTF.

V is TRBV9 and J is TRBJ2-1; 7 bases are a match to TRBD1. CDR1 and CDR2 from the germline V gene are SGDLS and YYNGEE. The J segment lost 9 bases and the V segment lost 3 bases, leaving 6 bases of the junction unmatched. The CDR3 loop spans 13 amino acids. The CDR3 sequence: CASSGGQSVEQFF. DNA of the CDR3: TGTGCCAGCAGCGGGGGACAGTCGGTTGAGCAGTTCTTC. The full variable domain, rest sourced from reference TRBV9 and TRBJ2-1, is DSGVTQTPKHLITATGQRVTLRCSPRSGDLSVYWYQQSLDQGLQFLIQYYNGEERAKGNILERFSAQQFPDLHSELNLSSLELGDSALYFCASSGGQSVEQFFGPGTRLTVL.

V and J are TRBV27 and TRBJ1-2; a possible D gene is TRBD1 (6 bases). The V gene lost 5 bases and the J gene lost 4 bases, with 14 bases spanning the gap. Germline CDR1 MNHEY, CDR2 SMNVEV (reference sequence). This CDR3 comprises 14 residues. As DNA, the CDR3 is TGTGCCAGCAGTCCCCGGGGAGGGGGCTATGGCTACACCTTC. Translated: CASSPRGGGYGYTF.

V gene TRBV11-3 combines with J gene TRBJ2-1, with 7 positions matching TRBD1. Germline assignment: CDR1 SGHNT and CDR2 YENEEA. This CDR3 has 16 amino acids. V was clipped by 6 bases and J by 4 bases; unmatched bases: 12. This chain's CDR3 is CASSPGMTGIYNEQFF. CDR3 coding DNA: TGTGCCAGCAGTCCTGGTATGACAGGGATATACAATGAGCAGTTCTTC.

The genes are TRBV19 and TRBJ1-6; D unclear. Trimming took off 3 bases at V and 7 bases at J, with 13 bases between the two ends. The CDR3 sequence is 15 residues long. Germline CDR1 LNHDA, CDR2 SQIVND (reference sequence). CDR3 nucleotide sequence: TGTGCCAGTAGTATTGGGCGGGTTCTGAATTCACCCCTCCACTTT. It encodes CASSIGRVLNSPLHF.

The gene calls are TRBV29-1 and TRBJ1-1; 8 nucleotides match TRBD1. With V trimmed by 6 bases and J by 2 bases, 2 bases remained unmatched. The CDR3 loop spans 12 amino acids. From germline, CDR1 is SQVTM and CDR2 ANQGSEA. This chain's CDR3 is CSVGTGNTEAFF. The DNA for the CDR3 is TGCAGCGTCGGGACAGGCAACACTGAAGCTTTCTTT.

The chain uses TRBV18 and TRBJ1-6; possibly TRBD1 for D (5 bases). Germline V lookup: CDR1 KGHSH, CDR2 LQKENI. The V end was cut by 1 base, the J end by 10 bases, with 14 bases between. The CDR3 is 15 amino acids. CDR3 in amino acids: CASSPRGTVESPLHF. The CDR3 DNA reads TGTGCCAGCTCACCACGGGGCACGGTGGAATCACCCCTCCACTTT.

The chain combines TRBV27 with TRBJ1-1; 8 positions agree with TRBD1. Looked up from germline, CDR1 is MNHEY and CDR2 is SMNVEV (reference sequence). The CDR3 consists of 16 residues. The V gene end was trimmed by 5 bases and the J gene end by 4 bases; junction bases not matched to a gene: 12. The CDR3 sequence: CASSLEWTGLSTEAFF. DNA of the CDR3: TGTGCCAGCAGTCTGGAATGGACAGGGCTTAGCACTGAAGCTTTCTTT.

This clone appeared once. The J gene is TRBJ2-2, the V gene TRBV27, with D possibly TRBD1 on 5 matching bases. Per germline, CDR1 MNHEY and CDR2 SMNVEV (reference sequence). Trimming removed 7 bases from V and 8 bases from J, with 20 bases in between. The CDR3 is made up of 15 amino acids. CDR3 amino acids: CASTRMGLSLGELFF. The CDR3 DNA reads TGTGCCAGCACCCGGATGGGGCTCTCCCTGGGGGAGCTGTTTTTT.

V gene TRBV14 combines with J gene TRBJ1-2, with D unclear. CDR1 is SGHDN, CDR2 FVKESK, per germline. The CDR3 length is 13 residues. Trimming took off 1 base at V and 4 bases at J, with 7 bases between the two ends. CDR3 in amino acids: CASSQGQVYGYTF. The CDR3 bases are TGTGCCAGCAGCCAAGGTCAGGTCTATGGCTACACCTTC. Supplemented by reference TRBV14 and TRBJ1-2, the full variable domain reads EAGVTQFPSHSVIEKGQTVTLRCDPISGHDNLYWYRRVMGKEIKFLLHFVKESKQDESGMPNNRFLAERTGGTYSTLKVQPAELEDSGVYFCASSQGQVYGYTFGSGTRLTVV.

For this clone: Other nucleotide sequences in the sample specify the same CDR3. This rearrangement joins TRBV19 to TRBJ2-5; 8 bases agree with TRBD1. Germline loops: CDR1 LNHDA, CDR2 SQIVND (reference sequence). The CDR3 loop spans 14 amino acids. J lost 3 bases, V lost 4 bases, and 4 bases had no gene match. The CDR3 DNA reads TGTGCCAGTAGTACCAAACAGGGGGAAGAGACCCAGTACTTC. Translation gives CASSTKQGEETQYF.

This clone was seen once. V and J are TRBV3-1 (or the pseudogene TRBV3-2) and TRBJ2-1, with 9 nucleotides matching TRBD2. This CDR3 comprises 14 residues. Germline assignment: CDR1 LGHDT and CDR2 YNNKEL (reference sequence). J was trimmed by 7 bases and V by 3 bases; bases with no gene match: 4. Here the CDR3 reads CASSHGLAQNEQFF. In DNA form, the CDR3 reads TGTGCCAGCAGCCACGGACTAGCGCAAAATGAGCAGTTCTTC.